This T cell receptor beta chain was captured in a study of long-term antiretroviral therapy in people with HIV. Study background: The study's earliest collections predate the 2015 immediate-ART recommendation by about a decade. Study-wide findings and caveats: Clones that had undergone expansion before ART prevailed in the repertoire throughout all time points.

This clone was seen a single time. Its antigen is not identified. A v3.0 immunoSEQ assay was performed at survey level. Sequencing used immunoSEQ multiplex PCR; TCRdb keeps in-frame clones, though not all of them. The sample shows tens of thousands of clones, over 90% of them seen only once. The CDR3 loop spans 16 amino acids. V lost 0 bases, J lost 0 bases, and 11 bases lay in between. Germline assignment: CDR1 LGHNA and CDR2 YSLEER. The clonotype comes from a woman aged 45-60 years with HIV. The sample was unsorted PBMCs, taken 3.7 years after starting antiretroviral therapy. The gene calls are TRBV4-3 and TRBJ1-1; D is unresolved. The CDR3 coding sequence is TGCGCCAGCAGCCAAGACAGGAACACCTTGAACACTGAAGCTTTCTTT. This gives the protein CASSQDRNTLNTEAFF.